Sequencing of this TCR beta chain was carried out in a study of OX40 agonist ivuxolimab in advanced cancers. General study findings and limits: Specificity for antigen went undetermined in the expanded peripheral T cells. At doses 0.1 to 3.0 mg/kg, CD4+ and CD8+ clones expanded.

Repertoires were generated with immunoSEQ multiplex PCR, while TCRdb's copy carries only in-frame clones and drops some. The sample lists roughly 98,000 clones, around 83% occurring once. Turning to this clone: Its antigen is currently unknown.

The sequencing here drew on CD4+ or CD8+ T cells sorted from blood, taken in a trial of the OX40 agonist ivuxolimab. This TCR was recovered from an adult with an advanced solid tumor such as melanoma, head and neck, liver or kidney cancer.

The CDR3 DNA is TGTGCCAGCAGTTACAGGGCATATACCTACGAGCAGTACTTC. It translates to CASSYRAYTYEQYF. The V call is TRBV27, the J call TRBJ2-7; TRBD1 is a possible D gene (6 bases). Germline CDR1 and CDR2: MNHEY and SMNVEV (reference sequence). Trimming pared 4 bases from V and 2 bases from J, leaving 12 bases between. CDR3 length equals 14 residues.